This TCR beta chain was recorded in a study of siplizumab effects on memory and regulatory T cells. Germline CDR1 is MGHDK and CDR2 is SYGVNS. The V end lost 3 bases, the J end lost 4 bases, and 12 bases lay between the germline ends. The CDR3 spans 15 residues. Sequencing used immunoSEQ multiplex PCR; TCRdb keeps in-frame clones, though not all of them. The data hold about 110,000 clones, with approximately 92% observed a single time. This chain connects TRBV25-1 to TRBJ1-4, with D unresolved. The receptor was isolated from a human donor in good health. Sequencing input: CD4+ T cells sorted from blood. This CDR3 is CASSDPTEYNEKLFF. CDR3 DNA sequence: TGTGCCAGCAGTGACCCCACAGAATATAATGAAAAACTGTTTTTT.